These 10 T cell receptor beta chains share one sample of origin, sequenced in a study of blood T cell repertoires in COVID-19 (dated by TCRdb to between 2020 and 2021). Libraries were constructed by the immunoSEQ multiplex PCR assay. This is the immuneACCESS table as TCRdb keeps it, with only in-frame sequences that have V and J called. A part of the clones is gone; compared with another copy, unresolved V genes explain less than half, and the rest is unexplained. In this sample the table shows 150,000 to 200,000 clones, around 77% of which occur a single time. The ten most abundant clones make up approximately 15% of the sample. The sequencing sample was made of peripheral blood. The receptors here all came from a man between 60 and 75 years old with active or convalescent COVID-19.

This clone was counted a few times. V is TRBV10-3 and J is TRBJ1-6, with 7 bases fitting TRBD1. The ends lost 7 bases at V and 6 bases at J; junction bases unmatched: 3. CDR1 is ENHRY, CDR2 SYGVKD, per germline. This CDR3 is 13 amino acids long. This CDR3 reads CAIKGQLNSPLHF. CDR3 in DNA: TGTGCCATCAAGGGACAGCTTAATTCACCCCTCCACTTT.

This chain uses TRBV7-2 with TRBJ2-4, with TRBD2 identical over 7 bases. Unmatched junction bases numbered 6, after V lost 1 base and J lost 9 bases. Germline V CDR1 and CDR2: SGHTA, FQGNSA. The CDR3 loop spans 14 amino acids. The CDR3 here is CASSLGGRGSIQYF. CDR3 bases: TGTGCCAGCAGCTTAGGCGGGAGAGGGAGCATTCAGTACTTC.

This chain's CDR3 is CASSPLEQGVRYEQYF. CDR3 DNA sequence: TGTGCCAGCAGCCCCCTGGAACAAGGGGTCAGGTACGAGCAGTACTTC. V gene TRBV7-2 combines with J gene TRBJ2-7; possibly TRBD1 for D (5 bases). This CDR3 is built from 16 residues. V was pared by 5 bases and J by 4 bases, with 21 bases between. CDR1 is SGHTA and CDR2 is FQGNSA in the germline V gene.

V usage is TRBV19 and J usage is TRBJ2-7; 7 positions match TRBD2. Trimming at V came to 6 bases and at J to 5 bases, leaving 10 bases not matched to a gene. CDR1 LNHDA and CDR2 SQIVND come from the germline V gene (reference sequence). The CDR3 spans 14 residues. The CDR3 here is CASRGPAGFHEQYF. As DNA, the CDR3 is TGTGCCAGTAGGGGCCCAGCGGGATTTCACGAGCAGTACTTC.

The genes are TRBV4-2 and TRBJ2-2; TRBD1 is a possible D gene (5 bases). The germline gives CDR1 LGHNA, CDR2 YNFKEQ. The ends were cut back, 3 bases at V and 9 bases at J, with 11 bases in the middle. This CDR3 region has 13 residues. This CDR3 is CASSHDDRRELFF. CDR3 DNA: TGTGCCAGCAGCCATGATGACAGAAGGGAGCTGTTTTTT.

The V and J genes are TRBV12-5 and TRBJ2-1, with a weak D call TRBD1 (5 bases). The CDR3 totals 12 residues. V was pared by 6 bases and J by 12 bases, with 15 bases between. Per the germline V gene, CDR1 is LGHNT and CDR2 is FRNRAP. CDR3 nucleotide sequence: TGTGCTAGTGGCCCGGACCAGGGTGCGCAGTTCTTC. It translates to CASGPDQGAQFF. The full variable domain, in which reference TRBV12-5 and TRBJ2-1 provide the parts outside the CDR3, is DARVTQTPRHKVTEMGQEVTMRCQPILGHNTVFWYRQTMMQGLELLAYFRNRAPLDDSGMPKDRFSAEMPDATLATLKIQPSEPRDSAVYFCASGPDQGAQFFGPGTRLTVL.

The chain carries TRBV6-1 and TRBJ2-7; TRBD1 is a possible D gene (5 bases). Germline assignment: CDR1 MNHNS and CDR2 SASEGT. V was pared by 5 bases and J by 3 bases, with 14 bases between. The CDR3 has 14 residues. The CDR3 is CASSLDRDHYEQYF. In DNA, the CDR3 is TGTGCCAGCAGTTTAGACAGAGATCACTACGAGCAGTACTTC.

V and J are TRBV19 and TRBJ1-1; possible D gene TRBD1, 6 bases. V was clipped by 3 bases and J by 6 bases, with 14 bases between them. Germline CDR1 LNHDA, CDR2 SQIVND (reference sequence). CDR3 length: 14 amino acids. The CDR3 sequence: CASSISRGIPEAFF. The CDR3 coding sequence is TGTGCCAGTAGTATCTCCAGGGGAATCCCTGAAGCTTTCTTT. The full variable domain, with the rest looked up from reference TRBV19 and TRBJ1-1, is DGGITQSPKYLFRKEGQNVTLSCEQNLNHDAMYWYRQDPGQGLRLIYYSQIVNDFQKGDIAEGYSVSREKKESFPLTVTSAQKNPTAFYLCASSISRGIPEAFFGQGTRLTVV.

The rearrangement links TRBV21-1 to TRBJ2-7; TRBD1, the table's D call, lacks a check against the DNA. TRBV21-1 is listed as a pseudogene. There are 14 residues in the CDR3. The CDR3, as DNA: TGTGCCAGCAGCAAAGGGGACAGAGCCTACGAGCAGTACTTC. This sequence encodes CASSKGDRAYEQYF.

This chain connects TRBV4-2 to TRBJ2-7; 11 bases agree with TRBD2. CDR1 LGHNA and CDR2 YNFKEQ come from the germline V gene. V was pared by 3 bases and J by 2 bases, with 12 bases of the junction left unmatched. The CDR3 consists of 18 residues. This CDR3 is CASSQDYPASGRTYEQYF. CDR3 in DNA: TGTGCCAGCAGCCAGGACTACCCGGCTAGCGGGAGGACCTACGAGCAGTACTTC.